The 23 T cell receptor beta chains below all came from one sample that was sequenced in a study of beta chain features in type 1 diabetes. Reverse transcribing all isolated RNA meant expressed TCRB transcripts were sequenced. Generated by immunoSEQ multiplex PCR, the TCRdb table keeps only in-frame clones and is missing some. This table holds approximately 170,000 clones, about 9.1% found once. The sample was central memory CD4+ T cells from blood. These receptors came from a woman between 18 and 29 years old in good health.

CDR3 coding DNA: TGCGCCAGCAGCTTGATCCGAGGGGGCTTTGGTGGCTACACCTTC. Amino acids: CASSLIRGGFGGYTF. The rearrangement joins TRBV5-1 to TRBJ1-2; 7 nucleotides agree with TRBD1. This CDR3 comprises 15 residues. Germline V gives CDR1 SGHRS, CDR2 YFSETQ. The trim removed 1 base at V and 7 bases at J, leaving 10 bases unmatched.

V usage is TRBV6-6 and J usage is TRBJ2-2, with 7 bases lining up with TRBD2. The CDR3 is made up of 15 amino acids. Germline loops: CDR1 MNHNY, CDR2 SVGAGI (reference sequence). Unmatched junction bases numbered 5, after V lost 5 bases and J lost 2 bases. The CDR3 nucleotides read TGTGCCAGCAGTGTTACTAGCGTCAACACCGGGGAGCTGTTTTTT. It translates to CASSVTSVNTGELFF.

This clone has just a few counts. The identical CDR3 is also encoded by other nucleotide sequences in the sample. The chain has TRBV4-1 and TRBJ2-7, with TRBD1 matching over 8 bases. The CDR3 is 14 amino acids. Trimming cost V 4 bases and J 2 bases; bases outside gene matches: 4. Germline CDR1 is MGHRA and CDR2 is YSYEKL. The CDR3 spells CASSRDRGPYEQYF. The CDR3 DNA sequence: TGCGCCAGCAGCCGCGACAGGGGACCCTACGAGCAGTACTTC.

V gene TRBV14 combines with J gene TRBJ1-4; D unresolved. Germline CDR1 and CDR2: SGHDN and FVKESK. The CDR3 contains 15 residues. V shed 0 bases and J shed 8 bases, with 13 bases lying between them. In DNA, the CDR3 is TGTGCCAGCAGCCAAGATCGCGTGCCGCTCGAAAAACTGTTTTTT. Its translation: CASSQDRVPLEKLFF.

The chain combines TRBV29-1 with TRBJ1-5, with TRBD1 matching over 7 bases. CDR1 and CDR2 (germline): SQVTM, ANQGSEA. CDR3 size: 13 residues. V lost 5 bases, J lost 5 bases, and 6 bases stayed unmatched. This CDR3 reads CSVMKGADQPQHF. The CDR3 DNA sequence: TGCAGCGTTATGAAGGGGGCCGATCAGCCCCAGCATTTT.

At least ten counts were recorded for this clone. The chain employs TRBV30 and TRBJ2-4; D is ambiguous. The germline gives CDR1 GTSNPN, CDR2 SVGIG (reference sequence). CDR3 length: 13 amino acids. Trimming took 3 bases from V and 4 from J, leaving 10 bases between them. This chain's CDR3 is CAWRIDEKNIQYF. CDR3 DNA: TGTGCCTGGAGGATAGATGAGAAAAACATTCAGTACTTC.

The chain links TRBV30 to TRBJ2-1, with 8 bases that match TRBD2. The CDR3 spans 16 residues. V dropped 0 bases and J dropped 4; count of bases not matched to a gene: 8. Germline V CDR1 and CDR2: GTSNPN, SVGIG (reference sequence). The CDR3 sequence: CAWSVLAGSTYNEQFF. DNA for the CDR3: TGTGCCTGGAGTGTTTTAGCGGGGTCGACGTACAATGAGCAGTTCTTC.

CDR3 region: CASSLSLGKPQETQYF. The DNA for the CDR3 is TGCGCCAGCAGCTTGAGTCTGGGCAAACCGCAAGAGACCCAGTACTTC. V and J are TRBV5-1 and TRBJ2-5, with D hard to call. Trimming cost V 1 base and J 2 bases, with 15 bases left between them. From germline, CDR1 is SGHRS and CDR2 YFSETQ. This CDR3 comprises 16 residues.

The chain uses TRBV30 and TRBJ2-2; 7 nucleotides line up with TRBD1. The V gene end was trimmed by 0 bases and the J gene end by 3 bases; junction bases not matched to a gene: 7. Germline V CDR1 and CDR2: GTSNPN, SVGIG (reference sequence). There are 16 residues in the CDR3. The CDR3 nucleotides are TGTGCCTGGAGTGTACGAAGGGGACAGTACACCGGGGAGCTGTTTTTT. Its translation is CAWSVRRGQYTGELFF.

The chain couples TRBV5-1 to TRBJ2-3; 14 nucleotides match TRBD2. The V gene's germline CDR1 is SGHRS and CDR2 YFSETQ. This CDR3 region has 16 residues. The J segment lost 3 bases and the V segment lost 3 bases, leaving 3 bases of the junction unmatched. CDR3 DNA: TGCGCCAGCAGCTCCCGGACTAGCGGGGGGACAGATACGCAGTATTTT. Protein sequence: CASSSRTSGGTDTQYF.

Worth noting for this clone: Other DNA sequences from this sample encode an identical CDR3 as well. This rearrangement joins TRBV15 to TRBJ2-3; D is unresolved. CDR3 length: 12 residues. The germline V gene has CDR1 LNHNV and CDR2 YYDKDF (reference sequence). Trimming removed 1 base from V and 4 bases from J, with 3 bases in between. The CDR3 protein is CATSRASDTQYF. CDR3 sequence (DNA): TGTGCCACCAGCAGAGCCTCAGATACGCAGTATTTT. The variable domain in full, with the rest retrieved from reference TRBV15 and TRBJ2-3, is DAMVIQNPRYQVTQFGKPVTLSCSQTLNHNVMYWYQQKSSQAPKLLFHYYDKDFNNEADTPDNFQSRRPNTSFCFLDIRSPGLGDTAMYLCATSRASDTQYFGPGTRLTVL.

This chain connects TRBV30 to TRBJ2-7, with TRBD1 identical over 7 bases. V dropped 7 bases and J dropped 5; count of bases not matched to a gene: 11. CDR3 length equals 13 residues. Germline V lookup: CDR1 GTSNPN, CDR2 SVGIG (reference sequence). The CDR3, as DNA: TGTGCCTCCGACAGGGAGAAGAGCAACGAGCAGTACTTC. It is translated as CASDREKSNEQYF.

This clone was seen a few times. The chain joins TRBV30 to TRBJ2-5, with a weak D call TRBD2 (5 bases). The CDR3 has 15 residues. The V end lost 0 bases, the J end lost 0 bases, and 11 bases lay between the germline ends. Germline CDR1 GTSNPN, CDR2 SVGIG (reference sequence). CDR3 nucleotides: TGTGCCTGGAGTGTGGACTCGTACCACCAAGAGACCCAGTACTTC. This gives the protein CAWSVDSYHQETQYF.

This CDR3 reads CASSSQGWDTGELFF. The CDR3 DNA sequence: TGTGCCAGCAGCTCACAGGGCTGGGACACCGGGGAGCTGTTTTTT. The chain joins TRBV7-3 to TRBJ2-2; possibly TRBD1 for D (6 bases). The CDR3 contains 15 residues. The germline V gene has CDR1 SGHTA and CDR2 FQGTGA. Deletions cut 4 bases from V and 3 bases from J, with 12 bases between.

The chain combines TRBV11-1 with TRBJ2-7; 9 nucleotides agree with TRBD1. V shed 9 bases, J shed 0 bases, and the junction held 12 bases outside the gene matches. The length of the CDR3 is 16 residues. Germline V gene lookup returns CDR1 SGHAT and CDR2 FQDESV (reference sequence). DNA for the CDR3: TGTGCCAGTAGTACCCCCCGGGACAGGGTCTCCTACGAGCAGTACTTC. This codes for CASSTPRDRVSYEQYF.

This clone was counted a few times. The CDR3 DNA sequence: TGCGCCAGCAGCCAAGAATGGGCGGGGGATGAAAAACTGTTTTTT. Protein: CASSQEWAGDEKLFF. The rearrangement links TRBV4-1 to TRBJ1-4, with D tentatively TRBD1 (5 bases). Germline values: CDR1 MGHRA, CDR2 YSYEKL. Trimming left V 0 bases short and J 6 bases short, with 11 bases between. This CDR3 spans 15 amino acids.

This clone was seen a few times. As DNA, the CDR3 is TGTGCCAGCAGCGCCTCCCCGGGGGGCAGTGGGGGAGAAAAACTGTTTTTT. It translates to CASSASPGGSGGEKLFF. The chain recombines TRBV9 with TRBJ1-4; D possibly corresponds to TRBD1 (6 bases). V dropped 3 bases and J dropped 8 bases, with 23 bases sitting between them. The CDR3 length is 17 residues. Germline-derived CDR1 and CDR2 are SGDLS and YYNGEE.

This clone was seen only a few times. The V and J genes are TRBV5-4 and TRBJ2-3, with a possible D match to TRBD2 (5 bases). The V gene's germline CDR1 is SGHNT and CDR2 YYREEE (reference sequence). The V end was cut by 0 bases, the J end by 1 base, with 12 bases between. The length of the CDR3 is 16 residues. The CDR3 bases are TGTGCCAGCAGCTTGGAATCGGGGTGGGGCACAGATACGCAGTATTTT. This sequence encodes CASSLESGWGTDTQYF.

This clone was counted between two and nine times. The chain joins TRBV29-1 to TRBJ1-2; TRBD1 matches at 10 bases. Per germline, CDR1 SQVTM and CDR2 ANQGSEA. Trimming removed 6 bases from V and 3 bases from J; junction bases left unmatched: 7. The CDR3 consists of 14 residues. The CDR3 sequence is CSVAGTGVDYGYTF. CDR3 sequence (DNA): TGCAGCGTAGCCGGGACAGGGGTCGACTATGGCTACACCTTC.

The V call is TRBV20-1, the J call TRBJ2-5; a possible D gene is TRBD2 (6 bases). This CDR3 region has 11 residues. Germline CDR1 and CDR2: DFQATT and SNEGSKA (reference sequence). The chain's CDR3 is CRGSAGETQYF. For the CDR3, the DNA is TGCAGGGGCTCGGCGGGGGAGACCCAGTACTTC.

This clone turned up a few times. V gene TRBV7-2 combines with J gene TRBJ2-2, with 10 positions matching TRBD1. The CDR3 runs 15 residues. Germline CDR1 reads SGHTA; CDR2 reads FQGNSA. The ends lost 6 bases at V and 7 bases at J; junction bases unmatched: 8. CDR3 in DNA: TGTGCCAGCAGGCCCCCGGGACAGGGGAACGGGGAGCTGTTTTTT. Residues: CASRPPGQGNGELFF.

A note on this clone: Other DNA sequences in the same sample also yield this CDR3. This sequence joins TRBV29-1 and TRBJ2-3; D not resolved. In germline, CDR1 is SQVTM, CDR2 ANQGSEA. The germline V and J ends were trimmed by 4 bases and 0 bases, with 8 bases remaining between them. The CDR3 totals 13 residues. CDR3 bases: TGCAGCGTTGGGCTGGGCAGCACAGATACGCAGTATTTT. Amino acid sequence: CSVGLGSTDTQYF.

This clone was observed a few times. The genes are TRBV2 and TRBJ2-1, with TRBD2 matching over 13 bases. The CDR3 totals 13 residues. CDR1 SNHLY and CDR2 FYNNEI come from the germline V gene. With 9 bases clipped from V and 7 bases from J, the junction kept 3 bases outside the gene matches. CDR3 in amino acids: CARSGLAGNEQFF. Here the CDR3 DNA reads TGTGCCAGATCGGGACTAGCGGGAAATGAGCAGTTCTTC.